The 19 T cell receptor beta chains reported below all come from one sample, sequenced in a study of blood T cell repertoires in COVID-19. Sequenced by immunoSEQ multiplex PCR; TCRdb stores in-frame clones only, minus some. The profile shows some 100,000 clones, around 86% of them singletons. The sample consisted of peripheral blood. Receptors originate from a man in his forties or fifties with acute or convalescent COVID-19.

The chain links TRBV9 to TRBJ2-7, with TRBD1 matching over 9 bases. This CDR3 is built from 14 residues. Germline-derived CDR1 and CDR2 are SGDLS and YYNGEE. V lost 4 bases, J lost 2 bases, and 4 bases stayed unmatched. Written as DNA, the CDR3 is TGTGCCAGCAGCTTGGGGACAGGGCCCTACGAGCAGTACTTC. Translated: CASSLGTGPYEQYF. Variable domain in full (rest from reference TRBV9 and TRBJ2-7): DSGVTQTPKHLITATGQRVTLRCSPRSGDLSVYWYQQSLDQGLQFLIQYYNGEERAKGNILERFSAQQFPDLHSELNLSSLELGDSALYFCASSLGTGPYEQYFGPGTRLTVT.

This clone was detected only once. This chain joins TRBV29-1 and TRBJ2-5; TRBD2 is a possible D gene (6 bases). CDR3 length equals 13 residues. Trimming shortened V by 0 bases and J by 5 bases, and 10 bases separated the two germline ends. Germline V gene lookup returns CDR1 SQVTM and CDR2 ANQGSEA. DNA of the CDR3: TGCAGCGTTGAAGATCGGGGGAGGGAGACCCAGTACTTC. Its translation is CSVEDRGRETQYF.

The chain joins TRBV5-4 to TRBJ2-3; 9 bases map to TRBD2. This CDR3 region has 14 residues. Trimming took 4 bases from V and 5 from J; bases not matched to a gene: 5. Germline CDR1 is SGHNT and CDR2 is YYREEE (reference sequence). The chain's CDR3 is CASSHRGREDTQYF. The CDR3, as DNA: TGTGCCAGCAGCCACCGCGGGAGGGAAGATACGCAGTATTTT.

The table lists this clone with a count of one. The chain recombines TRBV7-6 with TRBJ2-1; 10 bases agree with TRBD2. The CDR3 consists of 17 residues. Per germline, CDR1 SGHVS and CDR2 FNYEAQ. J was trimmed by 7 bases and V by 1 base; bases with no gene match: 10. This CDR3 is CASSLVASGRNGNEQFF. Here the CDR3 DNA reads TGTGCCAGCAGCTTAGTCGCTAGCGGGAGAAATGGGAATGAGCAGTTCTTC. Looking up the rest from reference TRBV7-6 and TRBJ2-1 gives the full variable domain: GAGVSQSPRYKVTKRGQDVALRCDPISGHVSLYWYRQALGQGPEFLTYFNYEAQQDKSGLPNDRFSAERPEGSISTLTIQRTEQRDSAMYRCASSLVASGRNGNEQFFGPGTRLTVL.

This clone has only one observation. The CDR3 DNA follows: TGTGCCAGCCGCCGGGACAGGGGCAATCAGCCCCAGCATTTT. Translating gives CASRRDRGNQPQHF. This rearrangement joins TRBV2 to TRBJ1-5, with 9 bases matching TRBD1. V lost 8 bases and J lost 2; bases outside the gene matches: 4. Germline assignment: CDR1 SNHLY and CDR2 FYNNEI. This CDR3 contains 14 residues. Looking up the rest from reference TRBV2 and TRBJ1-5 gives the full variable domain: EPEVTQTPSHQVTQMGQEVILRCVPISNHLYFYWYRQILGQKVEFLVSFYNNEISEKSEIFDDQFSVERPDGSNFTLKIRSTKLEDSAMYFCASRRDRGNQPQHFGDGTRLSIL.

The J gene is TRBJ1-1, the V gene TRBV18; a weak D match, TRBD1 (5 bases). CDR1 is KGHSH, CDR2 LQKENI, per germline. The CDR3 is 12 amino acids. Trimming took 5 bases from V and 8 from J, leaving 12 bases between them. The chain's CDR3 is CASSTAPGEAFF. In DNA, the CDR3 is TGTGCCAGCTCAACCGCCCCAGGGGAAGCTTTCTTT.

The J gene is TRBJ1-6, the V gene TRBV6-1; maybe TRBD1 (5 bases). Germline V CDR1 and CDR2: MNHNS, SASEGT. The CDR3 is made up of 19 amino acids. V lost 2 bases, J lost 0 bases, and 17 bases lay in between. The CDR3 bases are TGTGCCAGCAGTGAATCGGGAGGGGCCTTTCGCTCCTATAATTCACCCCTCCACTTT. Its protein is CASSESGGAFRSYNSPLHF.

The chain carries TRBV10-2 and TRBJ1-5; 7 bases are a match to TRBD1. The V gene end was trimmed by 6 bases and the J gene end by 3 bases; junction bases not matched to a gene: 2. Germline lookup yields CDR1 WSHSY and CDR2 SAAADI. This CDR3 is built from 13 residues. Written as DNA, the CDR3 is TGCGCCAGCAGAGGGACAGTCAATCAGCCCCAGCATTTT. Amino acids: CASRGTVNQPQHF.

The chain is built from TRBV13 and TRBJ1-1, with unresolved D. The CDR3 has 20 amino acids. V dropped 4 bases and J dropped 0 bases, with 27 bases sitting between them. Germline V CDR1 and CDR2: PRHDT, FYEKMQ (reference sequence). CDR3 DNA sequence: TGTGCCAGCAGCTCCACCTTCGGTTTATATGGTGAGGCCATGAACACTGAAGCTTTCTTT. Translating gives CASSSTFGLYGEAMNTEAFF.

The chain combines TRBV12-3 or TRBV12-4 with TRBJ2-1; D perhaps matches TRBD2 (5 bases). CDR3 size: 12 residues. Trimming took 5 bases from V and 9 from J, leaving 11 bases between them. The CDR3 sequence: CASSRLLVEQFF. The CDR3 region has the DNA TGTGCCAGCAGTCGATTACTAGTTGAGCAGTTCTTC.

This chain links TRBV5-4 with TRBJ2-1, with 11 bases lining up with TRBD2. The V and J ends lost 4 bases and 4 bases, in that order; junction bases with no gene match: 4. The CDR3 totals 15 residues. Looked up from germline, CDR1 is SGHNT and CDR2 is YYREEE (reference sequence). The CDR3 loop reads CASSPGTSGYNEQFF. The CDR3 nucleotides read TGTGCCAGCAGCCCCGGGACTAGCGGATACAATGAGCAGTTCTTC. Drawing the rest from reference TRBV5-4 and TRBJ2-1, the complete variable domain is ETGVTQSPTHLIKTRGQQVTLRCSSQSGHNTVSWYQQALGQGPQFIFQYYREEENGRGNFPPRFSGLQFPNYSSELNVNALELDDSALYLCASSPGTSGYNEQFFGPGTRLTVL.

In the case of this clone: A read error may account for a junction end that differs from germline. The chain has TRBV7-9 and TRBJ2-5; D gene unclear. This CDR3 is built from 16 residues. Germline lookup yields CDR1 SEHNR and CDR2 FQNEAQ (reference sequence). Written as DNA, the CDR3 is TGTGCCAGCAACTTAAATTTGAGGATGGCAGAAGAGACCCAGTACTTC. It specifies CASNLNLRMAEETQYF.

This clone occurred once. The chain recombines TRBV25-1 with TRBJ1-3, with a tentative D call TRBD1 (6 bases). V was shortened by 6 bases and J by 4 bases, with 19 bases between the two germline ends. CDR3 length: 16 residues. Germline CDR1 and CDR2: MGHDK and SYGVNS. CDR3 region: CASRAPQGSAGNTIYF. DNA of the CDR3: TGTGCCAGCAGAGCGCCACAGGGTTCCGCGGGAAACACCATATATTTT.

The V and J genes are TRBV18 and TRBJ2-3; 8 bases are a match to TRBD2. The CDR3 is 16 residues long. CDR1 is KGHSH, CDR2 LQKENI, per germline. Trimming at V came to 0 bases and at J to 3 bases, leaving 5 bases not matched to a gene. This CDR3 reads CASSPPTGGPTDTQYF. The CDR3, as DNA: TGTGCCAGCTCACCACCAACGGGAGGGCCAACAGATACGCAGTATTTT.

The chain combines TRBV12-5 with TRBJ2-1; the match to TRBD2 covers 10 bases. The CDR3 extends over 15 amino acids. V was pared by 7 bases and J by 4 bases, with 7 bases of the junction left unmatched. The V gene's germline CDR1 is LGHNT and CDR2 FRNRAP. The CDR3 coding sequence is TGTGCTAGTGTACCTGGACTAGCGGCTTACAATGAGCAGTTCTTC. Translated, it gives CASVPGLAAYNEQFF.

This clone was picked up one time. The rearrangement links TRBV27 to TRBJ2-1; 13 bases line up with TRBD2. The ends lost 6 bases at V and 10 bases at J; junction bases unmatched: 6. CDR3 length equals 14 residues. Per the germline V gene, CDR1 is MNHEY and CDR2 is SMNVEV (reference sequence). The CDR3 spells CASRRLAGGPEQFF. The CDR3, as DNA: TGTGCCAGCAGGCGACTAGCGGGAGGCCCCGAGCAGTTCTTC.

In DNA form, the CDR3 reads TGCAGTGCTAGTCGTTCACTAGCGGTGGGGCCAGATACGCAGTATTTT. Its translation is CSASRSLAVGPDTQYF. The V gene is TRBV20-1, the J gene TRBJ2-3; 8 bases fit TRBD2. Germline V lookup: CDR1 DFQATT, CDR2 SNEGSKA (reference sequence). This CDR3 has 16 residues. The V gene end was trimmed by 3 bases and the J gene end by 4 bases; junction bases not matched to a gene: 12.

This CDR3 reads CASSLSPTEGSQPQHF. CDR3 coding DNA: TGTGCCAGCAGTTTATCGCCGACGGAGGGGTCTCAGCCCCAGCATTTT. The chain carries TRBV28 and TRBJ1-5; possible D gene TRBD1, 5 bases. The CDR3 has 16 amino acids. The germline gives CDR1 MDHEN, CDR2 SYDVKM. Trimming left V 1 base short and J 6 bases short, with 16 bases between.

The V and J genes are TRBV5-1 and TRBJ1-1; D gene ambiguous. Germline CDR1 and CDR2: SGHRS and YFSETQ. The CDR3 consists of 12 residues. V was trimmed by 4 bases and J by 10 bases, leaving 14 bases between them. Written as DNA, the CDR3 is TGCGCCAGCAGCCCAGACACCACACCAGCTTTCTTT. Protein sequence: CASSPDTTPAFF.